This section outlines one TCR beta chain sequence together with its context. No antigen is known for it. The data stem from a study of naive and memory T cell subsets. Study results and limitations: Clonotypes are single alpha or beta chains, not paired receptors. In naive cells, over 85% of TCR sequences were seen only once.

Sequential positive selection took CD4 T cells first, then CD8 T cells. The beta constant-region primer was an equimolar mix of two oligonucleotides covering TRBC1 and TRBC2. TCRdb used MiXCR to reprocess the UMI-ligation and nested PCR reads, holding one entry per CDR3 protein. Among 81,000 or so distinct CDR3 sequences listed, 7% to 7.5% were seen once. The sequence was collected from a human donor in good health. The sequencing sample was made of central memory CD4+ T cells from blood.

The CDR3 nucleotides read TGCAGCGTTGAAGGCCCCGTGTCCGGACAGGGAAACTATGGCTACACCTTC. Translated: CSVEGPVSGQGNYGYTF. The rearrangement joins TRBV29-1 to TRBJ1-2, with 8 bases lining up with TRBD1. From germline, CDR1 is SQVTM and CDR2 ANQGSEA. This CDR3 has 17 amino acids. The junction had 12 bases not matched to a gene; V was cut back by 1 base and J by 2 bases.